This T cell receptor beta chain was identified in a study of early T cells in non-severe SARS-CoV-2 infection. About the research overall: With bulk RNA from unsorted whole blood as input, sequencing yielded unpaired chains. Findings and limits, study-wide: Clonotype matching in VDJdb favored anti-spike CD8 responses and did not capture private and CD4 specificities.

This clonotype has ten or more counts. What it binds is not known. Per germline, CDR1 MNHEY and CDR2 SVGEGT. The CDR3 sequence is 17 residues long. Trimming took off 5 bases at V and 1 base at J, with 21 bases between the two ends. Individual cDNA molecules received unique molecular identifiers during library preparation. TCRdb redid the calling of the 5' RACE reads with MiXCR, one entry per CDR3 protein. The table lists 25,000 to 35,000 distinct CDR3 sequences, approximately 6.6% of them singletons. The chain employs TRBV6-2 or TRBV6-3 and TRBJ2-7; the D gene is possibly TRBD2 (5 bases). The TCR comes from an adult who was a healthcare worker with PCR-confirmed SARS-CoV-2 infection or an uninfected control (not recorded which). Here the sequenced sample was whole blood, taken at baseline. The CDR3 here is CASSGPRSAIPSYEQYF. CDR3 sequence (DNA): TGTGCCAGCAGTGGACCCCGTAGCGCCATTCCTTCCTACGAGCAGTACTTC.